This T cell receptor beta chain was found in a study of blood T cell repertoires in COVID-19. For the study at large: From the United States, Italy and Spain came samples of acute and convalescent COVID-19.

Authors' methods: From reference gene primer amplification, estimates of nucleated cell counts were derived. Only in-frame clones appear in the TCRdb table, and some are missing; sequencing was by immunoSEQ multiplex PCR. That table furnishes V, J and clone size, whereas the DNA furnished D and trimming. Of 110,000 or so clones in the sample, approximately 87% were seen once. The CDR3 contains 16 residues. Trimming stripped 5 bases from V and 0 bases from J, with 16 bases between. CDR1 is SNHLY, CDR2 FYNNEI, per germline. The chain carries TRBV2 and TRBJ1-2; no clear D gene. The sequenced material came from peripheral blood. The origin of this receptor is an older woman with acute or convalescent COVID-19. The DNA of the CDR3 is TGTGCCAGCAGTCAGTTGGGAGGGTCGGCTAACTATGGCTACACCTTC. This gives the protein CASSQLGGSANYGYTF.